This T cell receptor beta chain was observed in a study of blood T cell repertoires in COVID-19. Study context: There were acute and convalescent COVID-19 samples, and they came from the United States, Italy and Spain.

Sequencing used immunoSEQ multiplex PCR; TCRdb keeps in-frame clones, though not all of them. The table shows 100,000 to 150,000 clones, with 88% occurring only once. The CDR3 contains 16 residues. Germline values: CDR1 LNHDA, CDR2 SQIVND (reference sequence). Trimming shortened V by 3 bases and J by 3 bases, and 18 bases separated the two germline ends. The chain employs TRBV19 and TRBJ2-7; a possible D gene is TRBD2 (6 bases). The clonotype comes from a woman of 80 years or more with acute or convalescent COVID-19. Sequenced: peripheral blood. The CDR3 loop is CASSIRVSGLNYEQYF. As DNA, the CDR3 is TGTGCCAGTAGTATTCGTGTTAGCGGTTTAAACTACGAGCAGTACTTC.